These 16 T cell receptor beta chains originate from one sample sequenced in a study of Ad26.COV2.S vaccination and SARS-CoV-2 variants. The treatment was: 19 received Ad26.COV2.S at low or high dose, single or two shots; about 5 received placebo; per-sample allocation not given. Material that was analyzed had been drawn on day 63 after the first vaccine or placebo injection. Sequencing used immunoSEQ multiplex PCR; TCRdb keeps in-frame clones, though not all of them. The table shows around 450,000 clones, with around 87% occurring only once. Sequenced material: peripheral blood, taken in a trial of Ad26.COV2.S vaccine versus placebo. These receptors originate from a person aged 18-60 years who received the Ad26.COV2.S COVID-19 vaccine or a placebo.

The chain carries TRBV25-1 and TRBJ1-2; D gene ambiguous. The CDR3 extends over 15 amino acids. Germline lookup yields CDR1 MGHDK and CDR2 SYGVNS. V gave up 5 bases and J gave up 8 bases, with 21 bases separating them. The DNA for the CDR3 is TGTGCCAGCAGTCTAGGTGGGCCTAGAAGAGGAGGCTACACCTTC. Its translation: CASSLGGPRRGGYTF.

This chain uses TRBV5-4 with TRBJ2-5, with D unclear. Germline-derived CDR1 and CDR2 are SGHNT and YYREEE (reference sequence). The ends were cut back, 7 bases at V and 2 bases at J, with 6 bases in the middle. The CDR3 totals 11 residues. The CDR3 DNA reads as TGTGCCAGCGTATATCAAGAGACCCAGTACTTC. Translated, it gives CASVYQETQYF. Full variable domain (missing parts from reference TRBV5-4 and TRBJ2-5): ETGVTQSPTHLIKTRGQQVTLRCSSQSGHNTVSWYQQALGQGPQFIFQYYREEENGRGNFPPRFSGLQFPNYSSELNVNALELDDSALYLCASVYQETQYFGPGTRLLVL.

This chain links TRBV12-3 or TRBV12-4 with TRBJ2-1; TRBD1 or TRBD2 may be the D gene (6 bases each). Between the trimmed V and J ends, which lost 4 bases and 4 bases, there was a span of 8 bases. The CDR3 is 13 amino acids. For the CDR3, the DNA is TGTGCCAGCAGTTGGAGGGGGTACAATGAGCAGTTCTTC. This gives the protein CASSWRGYNEQFF.

V gene TRBV4-2 combines with J gene TRBJ2-2; 10 bases fit TRBD1. Trimming cost V 4 bases and J 5 bases; bases outside gene matches: 22. Germline V gene data show CDR1 as LGHNA and CDR2 as YNFKEQ. The CDR3 is 21 residues long. This chain's CDR3 is CASSPPLGTGEGPKGTGELFF. In DNA form, the CDR3 reads TGTGCCAGCAGCCCACCACTCGGGACAGGGGAGGGGCCTAAGGGGACCGGGGAGCTGTTTTTT.

Here the CDR3 DNA reads TGTGCCAGCAGTTCGGAGGGGGGCAGCAACTACAATGAGCAGTTCTTC. Protein: CASSSEGGSNYNEQFF. V is TRBV2 and J is TRBJ2-1; D could derive from TRBD1 or TRBD2 (6 bases each). Germline CDR1 and CDR2: SNHLY and FYNNEI. This CDR3 has 16 amino acids. V lost 5 bases to trimming and J lost 3 bases, with 17 bases between them.

This rearrangement joins TRBV6-4 to TRBJ2-3, with unresolved D. V was cut by 0 bases and J by 5 bases, with 9 bases left in between. The CDR3 contains 14 residues. CDR1 and CDR2 (germline): MRHNA, SNTAGT. DNA for the CDR3: TGTGCCAGCAGTGACTCGTCAGACCTAGATACGCAGTATTTT. It is translated as CASSDSSDLDTQYF.

The chain couples TRBV9 to TRBJ2-5; the D call may be TRBD1 or TRBD2 (6 bases each). Looked up from germline, CDR1 is SGDLS and CDR2 is YYNGEE. The CDR3 has 15 residues. V dropped 4 bases and J dropped 2 bases, with 15 bases sitting between them. Here the CDR3 DNA reads TGTGCCAGCAGCCCCCGGGGGCCTGGGCAAGAGACCCAGTACTTC. Translating gives CASSPRGPGQETQYF.

A few counts support this clone. The J gene is TRBJ1-6, the V gene TRBV5-4, with D maybe TRBD1 (5 bases). Germline V lookup: CDR1 SGHNT, CDR2 YYREEE (reference sequence). The CDR3 has 15 amino acids. V lost 1 base to trimming and J lost 7 bases, with 12 bases between them. The CDR3 here is CASSLIGGTNSPLHF. The CDR3 DNA is TGTGCCAGCAGCTTGATCGGGGGAACAAATTCACCCCTCCACTTT.

The CDR3 region is CASRGGGGTDTQYF. In DNA form, the CDR3 reads TGTGCCAGCAGAGGAGGGGGCGGAACAGATACGCAGTATTTT. This chain links TRBV28 with TRBJ2-3; tentative D call: TRBD1 (7 bases). Germline V gene data show CDR1 as MDHEN and CDR2 as SYDVKM. This CDR3 contains 14 residues. V was trimmed by 6 bases and J by 3 bases, leaving 13 bases between them.

The chain joins TRBV29-1 to TRBJ1-2; weak D call: TRBD1 (6 bases). Germline V gene sequence: CDR1 SQVTM, CDR2 ANQGSEA. The V gene lost 3 bases and the J gene lost 6 bases, with 11 bases spanning the gap. The CDR3 extends over 12 amino acids. CDR3 sequence: CSVEGAWDGYTF. The CDR3 DNA is TGCAGCGTTGAGGGGGCTTGGGATGGCTACACCTTC.

The V call is TRBV6-1, the J call TRBJ1-6; 8 nucleotides line up with TRBD1. V lost 3 bases, J lost 0 bases, and 4 bases stayed unmatched. The CDR3 loop spans 17 amino acids. Germline V gene sequence: CDR1 MNHNS, CDR2 SASEGT. CDR3 sequence (DNA): TGTGCCAGCAGTGACGGGGACAGGAGCTCCTATAATTCACCCCTCCACTTT. Amino acids: CASSDGDRSSYNSPLHF.

The chain links TRBV6-2 or TRBV6-3 to TRBJ1-5; D may be TRBD1 (5 bases). V was pared by 0 bases and J by 5 bases, with 14 bases between. The length of the CDR3 is 16 residues. The germline V gene has CDR1 MNHEY and CDR2 SVGEGT. The CDR3 is CASSYSKVQGDQPQHF. CDR3 nucleotides: TGTGCCAGCAGTTACTCTAAGGTTCAGGGAGATCAGCCCCAGCATTTT.

The chain recombines TRBV21-1 with TRBJ1-2. TRBV21-1 is a pseudogene locus. The length of the CDR3 is 14 residues. The CDR3 region is CASSKGRGFYGYTF. CDR3 DNA sequence: TGTGCCAGCAGCAAAGGAAGAGGGTTCTATGGCTACACCTTC.

This chain uses TRBV5-1 with TRBJ2-7, with 9 positions matching TRBD1. Germline V CDR1 and CDR2: SGHRS, YFSETQ. CDR3 size: 15 residues. V was pared by 1 base and J by 5 bases, with 7 bases of the junction left unmatched. This CDR3 is CASSLHWTGANEQYF. The CDR3 nucleotides read TGCGCCAGCAGCTTGCATTGGACAGGGGCCAACGAGCAGTACTTC.

The J gene is TRBJ2-3, the V gene TRBV7-2, with 7 bases that match TRBD2. CDR3 size: 16 residues. The junction had 9 bases not matched to a gene; V was cut back by 2 bases and J by 4 bases. Germline assignment: CDR1 SGHTA and CDR2 FQGNSA. CDR3 bases: TGTGCCAGCAGCTTAAACTCCGGGGGGTTTGCAGATACGCAGTATTTT. This translates into CASSLNSGGFADTQYF.

The chain combines TRBV4-1 with TRBJ2-7; 7 positions agree with TRBD1. Germline V CDR1 and CDR2: MGHRA, YSYEKL. V dropped 4 bases and J dropped 2; count of bases not matched to a gene: 5. There are 14 residues in the CDR3. The CDR3 region has the DNA TGCGCCAGCAGCCCGTATGACAGGGCCTACGAGCAGTACTTC. Translating it yields CASSPYDRAYEQYF.